This TCR beta chain emerged from a study of ipilimumab plus nivolumab after autologous stem cell transplantation. Study-level information: Median doses per patient: a few ipilimumab, under 10 nivolumab. Study-wide points: Authors suggest TCR repertoire, Treg phenotype and gut microbiota support further study.

Patients got ipilimumab 1 mg/kg beginning 14 to 28 days post-transplant. V was clipped by 1 base and J by 4 bases; unmatched bases: 8. CDR1 and CDR2 from the germline V gene are LNHDA and SQIVND (reference sequence). This CDR3 contains 17 residues. As concerns this clone: Its matching antigen is unknown.

Profiling relied on immunoSEQ multiplex PCR, and the TCRdb table lists in-frame clones only, not all of them. This sample has tens of thousands of clones, with 85% to 90% found just once. The source is a male donor with diffuse large B-cell lymphoma. The sample in question was PBMCs, obtained in a trial of ipilimumab plus nivolumab as post-transplant consolidation. The V and J genes are TRBV19 and TRBJ2-3, with TRBD2 matching 10 bases. The CDR3, as DNA: TGTGCCAGTAGTATAGTGGCTAGCGGGGGATTGGCAGATACGCAGTATTTT. Protein product: CASSIVASGGLADTQYF. The whole variable domain, remainder taken from reference TRBV19 and TRBJ2-3, is DGGITQSPKYLFRKEGQNVTLSCEQNLNHDAMYWYRQDPGQGLRLIYYSQIVNDFQKGDIAEGYSVSREKKESFPLTVTSAQKNPTAFYLCASSIVASGGLADTQYFGPGTRLTVL.